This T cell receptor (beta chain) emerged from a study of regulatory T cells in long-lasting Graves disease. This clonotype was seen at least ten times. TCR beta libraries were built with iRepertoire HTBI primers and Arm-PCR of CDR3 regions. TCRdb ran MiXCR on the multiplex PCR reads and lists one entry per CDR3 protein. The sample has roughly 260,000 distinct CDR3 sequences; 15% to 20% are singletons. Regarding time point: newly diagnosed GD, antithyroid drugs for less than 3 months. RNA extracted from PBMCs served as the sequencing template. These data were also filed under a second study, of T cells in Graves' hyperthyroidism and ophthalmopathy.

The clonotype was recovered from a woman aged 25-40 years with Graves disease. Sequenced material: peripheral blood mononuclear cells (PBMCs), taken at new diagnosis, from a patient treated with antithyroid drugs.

The CDR3 reads CASSLDRAQDTQYF. The CDR3 DNA is TGTGCCAGCAGTTTGGACAGGGCCCAGGATACGCAGTATTTT. The rearrangement joins TRBV6-2 or TRBV6-3 to TRBJ2-3; 8 bases align to TRBD1. The J segment lost 6 bases and the V segment lost 4 bases, leaving 6 bases of the junction unmatched. The CDR3 covers 14 residues. Germline assignment: CDR1 MNHEY and CDR2 SVGEGT.